The 18 T cell receptor beta chains below all came from one sample that was sequenced in a study of blood T cell repertoires in COVID-19. Libraries were prepared by immunoSEQ multiplex PCR; TCRdb keeps only in-frame clonotypes and omits some of them. This sample carries about 300,000 clones, over 85% of them seen once, and the ten largest clones take 1.5% to 2%. The material sequenced was peripheral blood. All receptors come from a woman aged 25 to 39 with COVID-19, enrolled during active disease.

The chain employs TRBV15 and TRBJ2-1; TRBD2 agrees at 9 bases. Germline CDR1 LNHNV, CDR2 YYDKDF (reference sequence). V trimming: 10 bases; J trimming: 13 bases; junction bases outside the gene matches: 20. The CDR3 is 15 residues long. The CDR3 nucleotides read TGTGCCAGTCACCCACAGGCGGGGGGGATAAACGGTCAGTTCTTC. Its protein is CASHPQAGGINGQFF.

The chain carries TRBV4-2 and TRBJ1-2; tentative D call: TRBD1 (6 bases). Trimming took 7 bases from V and 1 from J, leaving 19 bases between them. CDR3 size: 16 residues. The germline CDR1 and CDR2 sequences are LGHNA and YNFKEQ. CDR3 amino acids: CASTRDIGPGNYGYTF. The CDR3 DNA reads TGTGCCAGCACCCGGGACATAGGTCCTGGTAACTATGGCTACACCTTC.

This chain uses TRBV7-2 with TRBJ1-1, with D possibly matching TRBD1 (5 bases). Trimming removed 5 bases at V and 3 bases at J, with 13 bases between. The CDR3 runs 14 residues. Germline assignment: CDR1 SGHTA and CDR2 FQGNSA. CDR3 loop: CASSRPGRYTEAFF. The CDR3 DNA reads as TGTGCCAGCAGCCGCCCAGGGCGCTACACTGAAGCTTTCTTT.

The rearrangement uses TRBV19 and TRBJ2-5; D is perhaps TRBD2 (7 bases). V lost 0 bases and J lost 4, with 9 bases in between. Per germline, CDR1 LNHDA and CDR2 SQIVND (reference sequence). There are 14 residues in the CDR3. The CDR3, as DNA: TGTGCCAGTAGTATAGATGCGGGGGCAGAGACCCAGTACTTC. Its translation: CASSIDAGAETQYF.

This chain links TRBV19 with TRBJ1-4, with D possibly TRBD1 on 6 matching bases. The V gene lost 1 base and the J gene lost 1 base, with 13 bases spanning the gap. Per germline, CDR1 LNHDA and CDR2 SQIVND (reference sequence). The CDR3 totals 17 residues. The CDR3 loop reads CASSIGGRGRTNEKLFF. The CDR3 DNA sequence: TGTGCCAGTAGTATAGGGGGCAGGGGACGAACTAATGAAAAACTGTTTTTT.

CDR3 nucleotide sequence: TGTGCCAGCAGTGGAGACAGGGGACAAAACACTGAAGCTTTCTTT. This codes for CASSGDRGQNTEAFF. The chain recombines TRBV2 with TRBJ1-1, with 8 positions matching TRBD1. This CDR3 spans 15 amino acids. J lost 2 bases, V lost 4 bases, and 6 bases had no gene match. The germline CDR1 and CDR2 sequences are SNHLY and FYNNEI.

V usage is TRBV28 and J usage is TRBJ1-2, with 9 bases fitting TRBD1. This CDR3 has 16 residues. Germline CDR1 reads MDHEN; CDR2 reads SYDVKM. Losses at the gene ends were 2 bases for V and 7 bases for J; bases not matched to a gene: 11. The CDR3 DNA follows: TGTGCCAGCAGTTTAAGAGTTTTACAGGGGGCGGGTGGCTACACCTTC. Translated: CASSLRVLQGAGGYTF.

The chain uses TRBV5-1 and TRBJ2-2, with 10 bases identical to TRBD2. With V trimmed by 4 bases and J by 3 bases, 15 bases remained unmatched. Germline CDR1 reads SGHRS; CDR2 reads YFSETQ. CDR3 length: 19 amino acids. CDR3 DNA: TGCGCCAGCAGCCTCTGGGGGCTAGCGGGGGCTACGGACACCGGGGAGCTGTTTTTT. Protein sequence: CASSLWGLAGATDTGELFF.

The chain recombines TRBV4-1 with TRBJ1-4; maybe TRBD1 (6 bases). Germline V gene sequence: CDR1 MGHRA, CDR2 YSYEKL. The CDR3 consists of 15 residues. V lost 4 bases, J lost 6 bases, and 15 bases lay in between. The CDR3 here is CASSRSTGQHEKLFF. CDR3 nucleotides: TGCGCCAGCAGCCGCTCAACAGGACAGCATGAAAAACTGTTTTTT.

The chain links TRBV12-3 or TRBV12-4 to TRBJ2-3; D is unresolved. There are 11 residues in the CDR3. V dropped 5 bases and J dropped 5 bases, with 5 bases sitting between them. CDR3 coding DNA: TGTGCCAGCAGTCCTAAAGATACGCAGTATTTT. Translation gives CASSPKDTQYF.

The rearrangement joins TRBV5-4 to TRBJ1-1; tentative D call: TRBD1 (6 bases). The germline V and J ends were trimmed by 0 bases and 3 bases, with 24 bases remaining between them. CDR1 SGHNT and CDR2 YYREEE come from the germline V gene (reference sequence). The CDR3 totals 19 residues. The CDR3 DNA reads as TGTGCCAGCAGCTTGGTAGGTACAGGGCCAAGCCCCGCTCACACTGAAGCTTTCTTT. It yields the protein CASSLVGTGPSPAHTEAFF.

The CDR3 reads CASSEGLGTGTNEKLFF. The DNA for the CDR3 is TGTGCCAGCAGTGAAGGGTTGGGGACAGGGACTAATGAAAAACTGTTTTTT. The chain recombines TRBV2 with TRBJ1-4; TRBD1 aligns across 9 bases. Losses at the gene ends were 1 base for V and 2 bases for J; bases not matched to a gene: 5. The germline V gene encodes CDR1 SNHLY and CDR2 FYNNEI. The CDR3 contains 17 residues.

This chain links TRBV6-5 with TRBJ1-2; D is ambiguous. Trimming cost V 0 bases and J 5 bases, with 7 bases left between them. Germline V CDR1 and CDR2: MNHEY, SVGAGI. There are 13 residues in the CDR3. CDR3 sequence (DNA): TGTGCCAGCAGTTACTCCAGGTCGTATGGCTACACCTTC. It translates to CASSYSRSYGYTF.

The rearrangement joins TRBV29-1 to TRBJ2-1; TRBD1 agrees at 7 bases. Germline loops: CDR1 SQVTM, CDR2 ANQGSEA. V gave up 0 bases and J gave up 8 bases; unmatched junction bases: 13. The length of the CDR3 is 16 residues. DNA for the CDR3: TGCAGCGTTGAAGATCCAGACAGGGCGACTCCCTATGAGCAGTTCTTC. It translates to CSVEDPDRATPYEQFF.

V gene TRBV27 combines with J gene TRBJ2-2; 11 bases map to TRBD2. CDR1 is MNHEY, CDR2 SMNVEV, per germline (reference sequence). CDR3 length equals 17 residues. V shed 2 bases, J shed 1 base, and the junction held 3 bases outside the gene matches. Here the CDR3 DNA reads TGTGCCAGCAGTTTAAATAGCGGGGGGGAGAACACCGGGGAGCTGTTTTTT. Its protein is CASSLNSGGENTGELFF.

This sequence joins TRBV18 and TRBJ1-2; D gene uncertain. Germline CDR1 KGHSH, CDR2 LQKENI. The ends were cut back, 3 bases at V and 2 bases at J, with 10 bases in the middle. The CDR3 loop spans 14 amino acids. The CDR3 DNA reads TGTGCCAGCTCACCGTTTGGCCAGAACTATGGCTACACCTTC. Amino acids: CASSPFGQNYGYTF.

This clone has a single count. V and J are TRBV3-1 (or the pseudogene TRBV3-2) and TRBJ1-3, with unresolved D. This CDR3 is built from 13 residues. Between the trimmed V and J ends, which lost 1 base and 4 bases, there was a span of 5 bases. The germline CDR1 and CDR2 sequences are LGHDT and YNNKEL (reference sequence). CDR3 in DNA: TGTGCCAGCAGCCAAGGCGAAGGAAACACCATATATTTT. Translation gives CASSQGEGNTIYF.

V usage is TRBV7-2 and J usage is TRBJ1-3, with D perhaps matching TRBD1 (6 bases). Germline CDR1 SGHTA, CDR2 FQGNSA. This CDR3 spans 15 amino acids. The ends were cut back, 3 bases at V and 7 bases at J, with 16 bases in the middle. CDR3 region: CASSLGGPGRNTIYF. CDR3 DNA: TGTGCCAGCAGCTTGGGGGGGCCGGGGAGGAACACCATATATTTT.